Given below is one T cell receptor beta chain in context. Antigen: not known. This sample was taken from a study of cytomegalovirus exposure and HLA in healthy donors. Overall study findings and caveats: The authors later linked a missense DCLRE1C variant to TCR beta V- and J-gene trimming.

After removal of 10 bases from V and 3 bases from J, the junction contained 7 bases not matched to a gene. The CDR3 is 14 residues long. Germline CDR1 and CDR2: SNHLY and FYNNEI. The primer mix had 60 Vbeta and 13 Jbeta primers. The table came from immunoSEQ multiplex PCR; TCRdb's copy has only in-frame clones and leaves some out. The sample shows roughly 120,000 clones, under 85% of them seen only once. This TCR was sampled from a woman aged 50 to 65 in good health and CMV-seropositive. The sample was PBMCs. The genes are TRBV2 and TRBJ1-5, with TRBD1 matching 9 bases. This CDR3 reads CATRDRASNQPQHF. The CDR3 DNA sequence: TGTGCCACCCGGGACAGGGCGTCCAATCAGCCCCAGCATTTT.